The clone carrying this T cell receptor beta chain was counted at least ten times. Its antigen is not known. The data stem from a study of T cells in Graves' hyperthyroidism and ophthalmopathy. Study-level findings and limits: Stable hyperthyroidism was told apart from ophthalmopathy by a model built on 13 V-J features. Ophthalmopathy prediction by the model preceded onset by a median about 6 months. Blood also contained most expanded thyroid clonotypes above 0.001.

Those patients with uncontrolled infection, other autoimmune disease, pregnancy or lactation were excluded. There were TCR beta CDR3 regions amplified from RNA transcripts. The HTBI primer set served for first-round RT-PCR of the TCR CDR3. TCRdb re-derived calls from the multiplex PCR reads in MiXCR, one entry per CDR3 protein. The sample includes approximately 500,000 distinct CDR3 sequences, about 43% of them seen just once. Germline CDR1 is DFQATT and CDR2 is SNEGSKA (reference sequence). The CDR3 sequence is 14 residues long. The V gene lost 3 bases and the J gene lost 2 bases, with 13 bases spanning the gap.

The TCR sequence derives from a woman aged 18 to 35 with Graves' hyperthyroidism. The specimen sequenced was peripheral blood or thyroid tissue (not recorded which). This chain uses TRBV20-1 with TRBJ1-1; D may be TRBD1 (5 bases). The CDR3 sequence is CSARYGGVNTEAFF. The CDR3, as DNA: TGCAGTGCTAGGTACGGGGGAGTTAACACTGAAGCTTTCTTT.